The rows below give T cell receptor beta chains drawn from one sample of a study of blood T cell repertoires in COVID-19. Repertoires were generated with immunoSEQ multiplex PCR, while TCRdb's copy carries only in-frame clones and drops some. The sample lists about 70,000 clones; roughly 85% were seen once. Source material: peripheral blood. The source is a woman aged 60-70 years with acute or convalescent COVID-19. The CDR3 runs from the conserved cysteine through the conserved F or W. A D gene is named only where the DNA matches it firmly. Not all rows give a size; the values are once, few, many and, for expanded clones, a class.

V gene	clone size	J gene	CDR3 length	D gene	CDR3 DNA	CDR3 protein
TRBV20-1	-	TRBJ2-7	11	-	TGCAGTGCTAGTACTACCTACGAGCAGTACTTC	CSASTTYEQYF
TRBV5-1	-	TRBJ2-7	18	-	TGCGCCAGCAGCTTGGATGGGGGGGCCTACTATAGCTCCTACGAGCAGTACTTC	CASSLDGGAYYSSYEQYF
TRBV5-4	-	TRBJ1-6	16	TRBD1	TGTGCCAGCAGCCCCGGGGGACAGGGAGGGCGGTCACCCCTCCACTTT	CASSPGGQGGRSPLHF
TRBV5-6	-	TRBJ2-7	16	TRBD2	TGTGCCAGCAGCTCCCCCACTAGCGGGATAACCTACGAGCAGTACTTC	CASSSPTSGITYEQYF
TRBV6-5	-	TRBJ1-4	12	-	TGTGCCAGCAGACAGGGTAATGAAAAACTGTTTTTT	CASRQGNEKLFF
TRBV9	-	TRBJ1-6	16	TRBD1	TGTGCCAGCAGCCCAGGGGCAGGGGGCTATAATTCACCCCTCCACTTT	CASSPGAGGYNSPLHF
TRBV18	-	TRBJ2-3	15	TRBD2	TGTGCCAGCTCACGTCGAGCGGGGAGTGCAGATACGCAGTATTTT	CASSRRAGSADTQYF
TRBV7-3	-	TRBJ2-1	17	-	TGTGCCACCTCTTCCATTACGAGCGGAAAAACCTACAATGAGCAGTTCTTC	CATSSITSGKTYNEQFF
TRBV18	-	TRBJ2-3	12	-	TGTGCCAGCTCACCAGGCCAAGATACGCAGTATTTT	CASSPGQDTQYF
TRBV18	once	TRBJ1-2	15	-	TGTGCCAGCTCACCATGGATGTCCGGGGAGGAGGGCTACACCTTC	CASSPWMSGEEGYTF
TRBV7-2	-	TRBJ2-4	14	-	TGTGCCAGCAGCTTCGGGTTAGCCAAAAACATTCAGTACTTC	CASSFGLAKNIQYF
TRBV24-1	-	TRBJ2-1	13	-	TGTGCCACCAGTGAAAGTAGTTACAATGAGCAGTTCTTC	CATSESSYNEQFF
TRBV29-1	-	TRBJ1-1	13	TRBD1	TGCAGCGTAAGAGGGACAGGGGGCTTTGAAGCTTTCTTT	CSVRGTGGFEAFF
TRBV27	-	TRBJ2-1	15	TRBD2	TGTGCCAGCACCCTGGGGGGGACCCCTAGGAATGAGCAGTTCTTC	CASTLGGTPRNEQFF
TRBV24-1	-	TRBJ2-1	12	-	TGTGCCACCAGTGGGGCCGGTAATGAGCAGTTCTTC	CATSGAGNEQFF
TRBV5-8	-	TRBJ1-2	15	-	TGTGCCAGCAGCTTGGGGGCAGGCCCTAACTATGGCTACACCTTC	CASSLGAGPNYGYTF
TRBV27	-	TRBJ1-2	13	-	TGTGCCAGCAGTCCCGACAGTCGCAATGGCTACACCTTC	CASSPDSRNGYTF
TRBV28	-	TRBJ1-4	13	-	TGTGCCAGAGGTCCCGGGGCTAATGAAAAACTGTTTTTT	CARGPGANEKLFF
TRBV28	-	TRBJ2-7	12	-	TGTGCCAGCAGTACCTACAGGGTCGAGCAGTACTTC	CASSTYRVEQYF
TRBV7-3	-	TRBJ2-2	15	TRBD1	TGTGCCAGCAGCTCAAGACAGGGTGGCACCGGGGAGCTGTTTTTT	CASSSRQGGTGELFF
TRBV28	few	TRBJ1-5	13	TRBD1	TGTGCCACCTGGACAGGGGCCAATCAGCCCCAGCATTTT	CATWTGANQPQHF
TRBV7-9	few	TRBJ2-1	15	TRBD1	TGTGCCAGCAGCCCCCCGGGACAGACCTACAATGAGCAGTTCTTC	CASSPPGQTYNEQFF
TRBV5-6	-	TRBJ1-2	14	TRBD1	TGTGCCAGCAGCCGGGACAGGGGGTGGTATGGCTACACCTTC	CASSRDRGWYGYTF
TRBV6-5	-	TRBJ1-6	13	-	TGTGCCAGCAGGCTTCAGACTGGGTCACCCCTCCACTTT	CASRLQTGSPLHF
TRBV5-6	once	TRBJ1-6	16	-	-	CASSLFGPGNNSPLHF
TRBV18	-	TRBJ1-1	14	-	TGTGCCAGCTCACCGAGTGCGGGGGACCGGGAAGCTTTCTTT	CASSPSAGDREAFF
TRBV29-1	-	TRBJ1-4	14	-	TGCAGCGTTGGGCCCTCAGGAGGGAAGGAAAAACTGTTTTTT	CSVGPSGGKEKLFF
TRBV9	-	TRBJ1-3	14	-	TGTGCCAGCAGCGTATCAGGGCCGGGAAACACCATATATTTT	CASSVSGPGNTIYF
TRBV6-1	-	TRBJ1-2	17	TRBD1	TGTGCCAGCAGTGGGGGAAGGGGGACAGAGAGAAGGGGTGGCTACACCTTC	CASSGGRGTERRGGYTF
TRBV7-2	-	TRBJ1-1	18	-	TGTGCCAGCAGCCTTATGAGCACAGGCCCCGCGACCAAAACTGAAGCTTTCTTT	CASSLMSTGPATKTEAFF
TRBV19	-	TRBJ2-2	14	TRBD1	TGTGCCAGTAGGAAGGGACAGGGGTCCGGGGAGCTGTTTTTT	CASRKGQGSGELFF
TRBV7-9	once	TRBJ2-5	14	TRBD2	TGTGCCAGCAGCTTAGTAGCGGGGGAAGAGACCCAGTACTTC	CASSLVAGEETQYF
TRBV4-2	-	TRBJ2-4	17	TRBD2	TGTGCCAGCAGTCAAAGCTTCAGCGGGAGCACCCAAAACATTCAGTACTTC	CASSQSFSGSTQNIQYF
TRBV4-1	few	TRBJ1-2	15	TRBD1	TGCGCCAGCAGCGTCATCAGGGGGCAGAACTATGGCTACACCTTC	CASSVIRGQNYGYTF
TRBV4-1	-	TRBJ1-4	15	TRBD1	TGCGCCAGCAGCCAAGAAGGGACAGGAGATGAAAAACTGTTTTTT	CASSQEGTGDEKLFF
TRBV9	-	TRBJ1-4	16	-	TGTGCCAGCAGCGTAGGGGGAACACCGGACTATGAAAAACTGTTTTTT	CASSVGGTPDYEKLFF
TRBV28	-	TRBJ1-2	16	-	TGTGCCAGCAGTCCAGAGGGACAAAGGCACTACTATGGCTACACCTTC	CASSPEGQRHYYGYTF
TRBV7-2	-	TRBJ2-2	16	-	TGTGCCAGCAGCATTCGGACACCACCCTACACCGGGGAGCTGTTTTTT	CASSIRTPPYTGELFF
TRBV7-2	-	TRBJ2-1	17	TRBD2	TGTGCCAGCAGCTTAGATCAACTAGCGGGAGGAAGAGGTGAGCAGTTCTTC	CASSLDQLAGGRGEQFF
TRBV3-1/TRBV3-2	few	TRBJ2-1	16	TRBD2	TGTGCCAGCAGCCAAGATAAACTAGCGGGGTACAATGAGCAGTTCTTC	CASSQDKLAGYNEQFF
TRBV3-1/TRBV3-2	-	TRBJ2-2	19	-	TGTGCCAGCAGCCACTGGATACAGCGAACGGGACAGAACACCGGGGAGCTGTTTTTT	CASSHWIQRTGQNTGELFF
TRBV28	-	TRBJ1-2	13	TRBD1	TGTGCCAGCAGCCCTGACAGGGCCTATGGCTACACCTTC	CASSPDRAYGYTF
TRBV13	-	TRBJ2-3	19	-	TGTGCCAGCAGCTTAGAGGGGGTGGGCTCAGGCGGCCACGGAGATACGCAGTATTTT	CASSLEGVGSGGHGDTQYF